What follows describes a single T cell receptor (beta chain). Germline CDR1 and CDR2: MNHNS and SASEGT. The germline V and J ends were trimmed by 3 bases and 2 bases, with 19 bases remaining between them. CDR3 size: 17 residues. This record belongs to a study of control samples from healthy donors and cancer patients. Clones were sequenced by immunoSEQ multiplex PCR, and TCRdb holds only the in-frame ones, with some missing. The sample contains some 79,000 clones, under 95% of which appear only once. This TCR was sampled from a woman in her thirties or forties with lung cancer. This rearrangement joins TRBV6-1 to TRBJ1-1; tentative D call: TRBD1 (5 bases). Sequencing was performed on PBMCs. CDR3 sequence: CASSDFGAVNTNTEAFF. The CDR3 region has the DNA TGTGCCAGCAGTGACTTCGGGGCAGTCAACACAAACACTGAAGCTTTCTTT.